Listed below are T cell receptor beta chains from one sample, sequenced in a study of control samples from healthy donors and cancer patients. Produced via immunoSEQ multiplex PCR; TCRdb's table is partial and in-frame only. This sample yields about 230,000 clones, of which approximately 80% are seen a single time; 13% belongs to the top ten. The sample comprised PBMCs. The receptors come from a woman between 55 and 75 years old with lung cancer. The CDR3 runs from the conserved cysteine through the conserved F or W. A D gene is named only where the DNA matches it firmly. Clone size is not always given. Where it is, it says once, few, many or a class for expanded clones.

clone size	V gene	J gene	D gene	CDR3 protein	CDR3 DNA
.	TRBV15	TRBJ2-7	TRBD2	CATSRGPSGTYEQYF	TGTGCCACCAGCAGAGGCCCTAGCGGGACCTACGAGCAGTACTTC
.	TRBV24-1	TRBJ2-1	TRBD2	CATSDTGLAGPSNEQFF	TGTGCCACCAGTGATACGGGACTAGCGGGACCTTCCAATGAGCAGTTCTTC
.	TRBV30	TRBJ2-5	.	CAWSVTTQETQYF	TGTGCCTGGAGTGTTACTACCCAAGAGACCCAGTACTTC
.	TRBV4-1	TRBJ2-5	.	CASSQVSPIMSETQYF	TGCGCCAGCAGCCAAGTATCTCCTATAATGAGTGAGACCCAGTACTTC
.	TRBV7-9	TRBJ1-1	.	CASSVQGNTEAFF	TGTGCCAGCAGCGTGCAAGGGAACACTGAAGCTTTCTTT
.	TRBV10-1	TRBJ1-1	.	CASSDSGPPNTEAFF	TGCGCCAGCAGTGACTCCGGGCCCCCGAACACTGAAGCTTTCTTT
.	TRBV9	TRBJ1-2	.	CASSVAGYGYTF	TGTGCCAGCAGCGTAGCAGGGTATGGCTACACCTTC
few	TRBV5-1	TRBJ1-6	.	CASSLAGDNSPLHF	TGCGCCAGCAGCTTGGCAGGGGATAATTCACCCCTCCACTTT
.	TRBV6-5	TRBJ2-7	TRBD2	CASSRDSGGAYEQYF	TGTGCCAGCAGCAGAGATAGCGGGGGGGCCTACGAGCAGTACTTC
.	TRBV5-1	TRBJ2-3	.	CASSLDGGRTDTQYF	TGCGCCAGCAGCTTGGACGGGGGGCGAACAGATACGCAGTATTTT
.	TRBV4-2	TRBJ1-1	.	CASSQALQGGTEAFF	TGTGCCAGCAGCCAGGCGCTACAGGGAGGGACTGAAGCTTTCTTT
.	TRBV5-1	TRBJ2-3	TRBD2	CASSSSGRADTQYF	TGCGCCAGCAGCAGTAGCGGGAGGGCAGATACGCAGTATTTT
.	TRBV19	TRBJ1-1	.	CASSIPGVTEAFF	TGTGCCAGTAGTATACCAGGGGTCACTGAAGCTTTCTTT
.	TRBV29-1	TRBJ2-3	TRBD2	CSVEGTGGRSTDTQYF	TGCAGCGTTGAAGGGACGGGGGGGCGGAGCACAGATACGCAGTATTTT
.	TRBV14	TRBJ2-6	.	CASSQDLGGGSGANVLTF	TGTGCCAGCAGCCAAGATCTGGGAGGGGGTTCTGGGGCCAACGTCCTGACTTTC
.	TRBV6-5	TRBJ2-7	.	CASSHGRGEYEQYF	TGTGCCAGCAGCCACGGCAGGGGGGAGTACGAGCAGTACTTC
.	TRBV2	TRBJ2-3	TRBD1	CASSYQGGTDTQYF	TGTGCCAGCAGTTACCAGGGGGGCACAGATACGCAGTATTTT
.	TRBV18	TRBJ2-5	.	CASSAYQETQYF	TGTGCCAGCTCAGCGTACCAAGAGACCCAGTACTTC
.	TRBV9	TRBJ2-3	TRBD2	CASSVVKGSGGLTDTQYF	TGTGCCAGCAGCGTAGTTAAGGGGAGCGGGGGTCTAACAGATACGCAGTATTTT
few	TRBV6-1	TRBJ2-5	.	CASSEARRPETQYF	TGTGCCAGCAGTGAAGCGCGGAGGCCCGAGACCCAGTACTTC
.	TRBV5-1	TRBJ1-6	.	CASSSKSSYNSPLHF	TGCGCCAGCAGCTCCAAGAGCTCCTATAATTCACCCCTCCACTTT
.	TRBV5-1	TRBJ1-4	.	CASSLWGAGGSEKLFF	TGCGCCAGCAGCTTGTGGGGGGCCGGTGGTAGTGAAAAACTGTTTTTT
few	TRBV9	TRBJ2-7	.	CASSAGYEQYF	TGTGCCAGCAGCGCGGGCTACGAGCAGTACTTC
.	TRBV5-1	TRBJ2-7	TRBD2	CASSPGTSGGSYEQYF	TGCGCCAGCAGCCCCGGGACTAGCGGGGGGTCCTACGAGCAGTACTTC
.	TRBV10-1	TRBJ2-5	TRBD1	CASTEGAETQYF	TGCGCCAGCACCGAGGGGGCAGAGACCCAGTACTTC
.	TRBV12-3/TRBV12-4	TRBJ1-2	.	CASSPRGNYGYTF	TGTGCCAGCAGTCCTCGGGGGAACTATGGCTACACCTTC
.	TRBV7-8	TRBJ2-7	.	CASSLVGDLDYEQYF	TGTGCCAGCAGCTTAGTAGGGGACCTCGACTACGAGCAGTACTTC
.	TRBV3-1/TRBV3-2	TRBJ2-1	TRBD2	CASSSLGLAGAYNEQFF	TGTGCCAGCAGTTCTTTGGGACTAGCGGGTGCCTACAATGAGCAGTTCTTC
once	TRBV27	TRBJ1-2	.	CASSPSVGGYGYTF	TGTGCCAGCAGCCCTTCTGTGGGGGGCTATGGCTACACCTTC